These 9 T cell receptor beta chains came from one sample sequenced in a study of blood T cell repertoires in COVID-19. The protocol was immunoSEQ multiplex PCR, while the TCRdb copy is restricted to in-frame clones and leaves out a portion. This table holds some 150,000 clones, approximately 90% found once. The sequenced material came from peripheral blood. The receptors were sampled from a woman in her forties with acute or convalescent COVID-19.

V is TRBV12-3 or TRBV12-4 and J is TRBJ1-1; 7 bases are a match to TRBD1. The CDR3 length is 13 residues. The CDR3 here is CATRGERNTEAFF. DNA for the CDR3: TGTGCTACCAGGGGGGAGAGGAACACTGAAGCTTTCTTT.

V is TRBV30 and J is TRBJ2-2; D not resolved. Germline V CDR1 and CDR2: GTSNPN, SVGIG (reference sequence). The CDR3 runs to 11 residues. The germline V and J ends were trimmed by 8 bases and 2 bases, with 6 bases remaining between them. The CDR3 coding sequence is TGTGCCACAGACAACACCGGGGAGCTGTTTTTT. It translates to CATDNTGELFF.

This rearrangement joins TRBV7-9 to TRBJ1-3; D is possibly TRBD1 (6 bases). The CDR3 is 14 residues long. V lost 5 bases and J 1 base, leaving 9 bases between the germline ends. Germline V gene sequence: CDR1 SEHNR, CDR2 FQNEAQ (reference sequence). CDR3 nucleotide sequence: TGTGCCAGCAGCCAACAGGGTTCTGGAAACACCATATATTTT. It specifies CASSQQGSGNTIYF. Full variable domain (rest looked up from reference TRBV7-9 and TRBJ1-3): DTGVSQNPRHKITKRGQNVTFRCDPISEHNRLYWYRQTLGQGPEFLTYFQNEAQLEKSRLLSDRFSAERPKGSFSTLEIQRTEQGDSAMYLCASSQQGSGNTIYFGEGSWLTVV.

Notes on this clone: Within the sample, other DNA sequences also encode this same CDR3. V and J are TRBV3-1 (or the pseudogene TRBV3-2) and TRBJ1-1; D not resolved. The CDR3 runs 13 residues. V was pared by 1 base and J by 4 bases, with 7 bases between. The germline gives CDR1 LGHDT, CDR2 YNNKEL (reference sequence). The CDR3 spells CASSQVGGTEAFF. Here the CDR3 DNA reads TGTGCCAGCAGCCAAGTAGGAGGCACTGAAGCTTTCTTT.

V gene TRBV7-3 combines with J gene TRBJ2-1; TRBD2 agrees at 13 bases. Per the germline V gene, CDR1 is SGHTA and CDR2 is FQGTGA. With 5 bases clipped from V and 0 bases from J, the junction kept 7 bases outside the gene matches. The CDR3 is 18 residues long. CDR3 coding DNA: TGTGCCAGCAGCCACGGACTAGCGGGGGCGAGCTCCTACAATGAGCAGTTCTTC. This sequence encodes CASSHGLAGASSYNEQFF.

J is TRBJ1-2 and V is TRBV5-1; D unclear. CDR3 length: 15 amino acids. From germline, CDR1 is SGHRS and CDR2 YFSETQ. V gave up 4 bases and J gave up 2 bases, with 15 bases separating them. The CDR3 nucleotides read TGCGCCAGCAGCAGAAGTGCCGGAGGGAACTATGGCTACACCTTC. Encoded protein: CASSRSAGGNYGYTF.

This chain uses TRBV11-3 with TRBJ1-1; D unclear. Between the trimmed V and J ends, which lost 0 bases and 5 bases, there was a span of 4 bases. The CDR3 has 12 amino acids. The germline CDR1 and CDR2 sequences are SGHNT and YENEEA. The DNA of the CDR3 is TGTGCCAGCAGCTTAGACCGGACTGAAGCTTTCTTT. It specifies CASSLDRTEAFF.

This clone was picked up one time. The chain carries TRBV5-1 and TRBJ2-2; TRBD2 agrees at 10 bases. Germline CDR1 is SGHRS and CDR2 is YFSETQ. V lost 3 bases, J lost 3 bases, and 11 bases stayed unmatched. The CDR3 contains 18 residues. The CDR3 DNA reads TGCGCCAGCAGCTATCGTACTAGCGGGGCACTCGACACCGGGGAGCTGTTTTTT. Its protein is CASSYRTSGALDTGELFF. Full variable domain (remainder filled in from reference TRBV5-1 and TRBJ2-2): KAGVTQTPRYLIKTRGQQVTLSCSPISGHRSVSWYQQTPGQGLQFLFEYFSETQRNKGNFPGRFSGRQFSNSRSEMNVSTLELGDSALYLCASSYRTSGALDTGELFFGEGSRLTVL.

J is TRBJ1-1 and V is TRBV5-1; 9 bases line up with TRBD1. Germline loops: CDR1 SGHRS, CDR2 YFSETQ. The length of the CDR3 is 15 residues. Trimming took 0 bases from V and 11 from J; bases not matched to a gene: 11. CDR3 amino acids: CASSLGPPGQGQAFF. CDR3 nucleotides: TGCGCCAGCAGCTTGGGTCCCCCCGGACAGGGGCAGGCTTTCTTT.